This T cell receptor beta chain was observed in a study of read filtering for tumor transcriptome and immune sequencing. A note on this clonotype: With only one base between it and a far larger clone, this is likely a read error.

This CDR3 spans 16 amino acids. The germline V and J ends were trimmed by 2 bases and 5 bases, with 16 bases remaining between them. Germline lookup yields CDR1 SGHTA and CDR2 FQGNSA. Molecular barcoded adaptors covering alpha/delta and beta/gamma chains were used on 400 ng RNA. TCRdb called the reads again in MiXCR, with one record for every CDR3 protein. The sample records fewer than 30,000 distinct CDR3 sequences, under 25% being singletons. Sequenced: a population of CD138-negative cells sorted from bone marrow. This receptor was identified in a donor at least 40 years old with multiple myeloma. V is TRBV7-2 and J is TRBJ2-1; D is perhaps TRBD2 (5 bases). In DNA form, the CDR3 reads TGTGCCAGCAGCTTACGGGCCTCGAGGGCCAACAATGAGCAGTTCTTC. Encoded protein: CASSLRASRANNEQFF.